This T cell receptor beta chain was retrieved from a study of cytomegalovirus exposure and HLA in healthy donors. In the study overall: Per a later analysis, the 666 first-cohort and some 110 validation repertoires shared one platform.

The method was immunoSEQ multiplex PCR; TCRdb's version includes in-frame clones alone and lacks a portion of them. The data hold some 90,000 clones, with approximately 96% observed a single time. The CDR3 is made up of 17 amino acids. J was trimmed by 4 bases and V by 2 bases; bases with no gene match: 8. Per the germline V gene, CDR1 is SGHNT and CDR2 is YENEEA. The rearrangement uses TRBV11-3 and TRBJ2-1; 10 bases align to TRBD2. Sample: PBMCs. This clonotype originated in a man between 18 and 35 years old in good health and CMV-seronegative. This CDR3 is CASSLHPGTSVYNEQFF. CDR3 in DNA: TGTGCCAGCAGCTTACACCCCGGGACTAGCGTTTACAATGAGCAGTTCTTC.